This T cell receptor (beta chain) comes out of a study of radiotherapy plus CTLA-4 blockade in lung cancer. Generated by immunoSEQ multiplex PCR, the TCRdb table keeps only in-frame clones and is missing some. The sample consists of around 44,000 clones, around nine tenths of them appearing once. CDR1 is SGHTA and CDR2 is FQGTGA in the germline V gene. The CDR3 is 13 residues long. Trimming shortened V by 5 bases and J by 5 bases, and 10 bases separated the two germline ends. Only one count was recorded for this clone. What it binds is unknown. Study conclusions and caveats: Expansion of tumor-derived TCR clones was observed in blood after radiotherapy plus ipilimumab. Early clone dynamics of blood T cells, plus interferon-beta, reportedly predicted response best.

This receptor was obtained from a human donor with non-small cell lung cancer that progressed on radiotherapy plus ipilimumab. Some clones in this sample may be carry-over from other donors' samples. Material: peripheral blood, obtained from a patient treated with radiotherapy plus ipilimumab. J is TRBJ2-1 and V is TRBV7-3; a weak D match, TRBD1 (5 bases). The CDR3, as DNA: TGTGCCAGCAGCCTTGACAGAGACAATGAGCAGTTCTTC. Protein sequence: CASSLDRDNEQFF.